Listed below are T cell receptor beta chains from one sample, sequenced in a study of T cell changes during pregnancy in multiple sclerosis. The table came from immunoSEQ multiplex PCR; TCRdb's copy has only in-frame clones and leaves some out. The sample consists of tens of thousands of clones, 88% of them appearing once. The source was CD4+ T cells from peripheral blood mononuclear cells, collected in the second trimester of pregnancy. The receptors originated from a female donor with multiple sclerosis, enrolled in a pregnancy study. Each CDR3 is given with its conserved first and last residue.

v_call | cdr3_aa
TRBV5-5 | CASSRFDKDGNTIYF
TRBV7-9 | CASSPGTSGETQYF
TRBV12-5 | CASGPGTSGNPDTQYF
TRBV18 | CASSPLTGSEQYF
TRBV10-2 | CASSDTLTGAGELFF
TRBV20-1 | CRAGGTYEQYF
TRBV2 | CASTGGVGTDTQYF
TRBV4-2 | CASSQGQDLGYTF
TRBV7-2 | CASSLVHRPSYGYTF
TRBV2 | CASSGRTGRGSYEQYF
TRBV18 | CASSPGASYEQYF
TRBV5-6 | CASSLRTSGRDRYF
TRBV6-5 | CASSYGQANLVGYTF
TRBV5-1 | CASSSNGAKNIQYF
TRBV9 | CASSALAFTDTQYF
TRBV5-1 | CASSLDAGLGEETQYF
TRBV10-1 | CASSGGVTNTGELFF
TRBV11-2 | CASSEFTGGGNQPQHF
TRBV7-9 | CASSALAGGYNEQFF
TRBV10-2 | CASSELAGGPHEQFF
TRBV10-3 | CAISEGGGAYEQYF
TRBV11-2 | CASSSTGVNTEAFF
TRBV19 | CASSAGTALYGYTF
TRBV7-2 | CASSPPGTVNTEAFF
TRBV30 | CASERGHTDTQYF
TRBV25-1 | CASSSIMVGGRNEQFF
TRBV5-1 | CASSRTFAERYGYTF
TRBV2 | CASSPRRQGGTEAFF
TRBV18 | CASSLNSGGVANEAFF
TRBV7-9 | CASSFGNPNYGYTF
TRBV19 | CASSTTRDRAAEAFF
TRBV30 | CAWSHRGSSYEQYF
TRBV11-2 | CASSLDVSALSYTF
TRBV30 | CAWSGAWNTEAFF